Following are 3 T cell receptor beta chains from one sample sequenced in a study of graft-versus-host responses after intestinal transplantation. The method was immunoSEQ multiplex PCR; TCRdb's version includes in-frame clones alone and lacks a portion of them. Seen here are some 22,000 clones, about 57% observed once, and the top ten hold about 0.94%. The specimen comprised alloreactive CD4+ T cells from a mixed lymphocyte reaction culture, sampled before intestinal transplant. The subset denotes: CFSE-low proliferating T cells sorted from approximately six-day pre-transplant mixed lymphocyte reaction (GvH or HvG direction). The receptors come from a human patient who received an intestinal transplant.

This clone was seen a handful of times. The rearrangement joins TRBV6-6 to TRBJ1-2, with D possibly TRBD1 on 6 matching bases. The CDR3 spans 14 residues. Germline loops: CDR1 MNHNY, CDR2 SVGAGI (reference sequence). Trimming left V 4 bases short and J 2 bases short, with 11 bases between. The CDR3 DNA reads as TGTGCCAGCAGTTCCACAGGGCCCAACTATGGCTACACCTTC. Protein sequence: CASSSTGPNYGYTF.

This clone was seen more than once but under ten times. The chain combines TRBV5-1 with TRBJ1-1; 10 bases line up with TRBD1. The V and J ends lost 1 base and 0 bases, in that order; junction bases with no gene match: 3. CDR3 size: 16 residues. The germline V gene encodes CDR1 SGHRS and CDR2 YFSETQ. CDR3 DNA: TGCGCCAGCAGCTTGAAGACAGGGGGCATGAACACTGAAGCTTTCTTT. Protein: CASSLKTGGMNTEAFF.

V and J are TRBV30 and TRBJ1-1, with D possibly TRBD1 on 6 matching bases. Germline loops: CDR1 GTSNPN, CDR2 SVGIG (reference sequence). The CDR3 is made up of 13 amino acids. Deletions cut 5 bases from V and 3 bases from J, with 13 bases between. The CDR3 sequence is CAWARDTYTEAFF. CDR3 DNA: TGTGCCTGGGCCCGGGACACTTACACTGAAGCTTTCTTT.